This T cell receptor (beta chain) was identified during a study of CD8 T cells in Susac syndrome. V lost 5 bases and J 2 bases, leaving 16 bases between the germline ends. This CDR3 is 15 amino acids long. Germline assignment: CDR1 SGHTA and CDR2 FQGNSA. Reverse transcription of about 0.45 to 1 ug RNA was carried out with random hexamers. MiXCR, run by TCRdb on the immunoSEQ multiplex PCR reads, gives a single entry per CDR3 protein. Of around 180,000 distinct CDR3 sequences in the sample, about 93% were seen once. V is TRBV7-2 and J is TRBJ2-7; TRBD2 might be the D (7 bases). Sequenced material: CD4+ T cells from PBMCs. The sequence derives from a human donor with multiple sclerosis. This CDR3 is CASSPMGGGTYEQYF. CDR3 DNA: TGTGCCAGCAGCCCAATGGGAGGGGGAACCTACGAGCAGTACTTC.